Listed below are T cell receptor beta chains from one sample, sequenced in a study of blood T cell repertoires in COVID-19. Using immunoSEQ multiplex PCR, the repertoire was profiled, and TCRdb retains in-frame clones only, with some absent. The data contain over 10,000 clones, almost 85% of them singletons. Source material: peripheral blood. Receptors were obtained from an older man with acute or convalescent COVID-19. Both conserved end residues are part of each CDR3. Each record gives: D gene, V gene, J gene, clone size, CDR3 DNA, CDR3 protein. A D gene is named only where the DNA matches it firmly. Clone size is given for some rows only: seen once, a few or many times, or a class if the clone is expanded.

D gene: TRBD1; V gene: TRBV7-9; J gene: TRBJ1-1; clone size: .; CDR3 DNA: TGTGCCAGCAGCTTAAGACAGGGGGCGAACTCTGAAGCTTTCTTT; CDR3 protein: CASSLRQGANSEAFF
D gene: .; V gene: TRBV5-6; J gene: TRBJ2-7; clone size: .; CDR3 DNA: TGTGCCAGCAGCCAGGGCCTGGACAGAACCTACGAGCAGTACTTC; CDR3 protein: CASSQGLDRTYEQYF
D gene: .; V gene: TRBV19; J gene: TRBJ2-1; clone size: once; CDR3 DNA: TGTGCCAGTAGTATTGGAGAAACCGAGCAGTTCTTC; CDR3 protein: CASSIGETEQFF
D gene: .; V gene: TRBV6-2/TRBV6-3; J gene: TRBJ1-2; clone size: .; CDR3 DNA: TGTGCCAGCAGTTACAGTCTGAAGACAAATGGCTACACCTTC; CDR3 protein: CASSYSLKTNGYTF
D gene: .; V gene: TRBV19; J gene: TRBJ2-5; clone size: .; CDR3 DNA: TGTGCCAGTAGTATCCTCGTGGAGGGGCCCCAAGAGACCCAGTACTTC; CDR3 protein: CASSILVEGPQETQYF
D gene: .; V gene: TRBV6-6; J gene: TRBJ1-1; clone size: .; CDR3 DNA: TGTGCCAGCAGAACACTACTGGCGAACACTGAAGCTTTCTTT; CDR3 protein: CASRTLLANTEAFF
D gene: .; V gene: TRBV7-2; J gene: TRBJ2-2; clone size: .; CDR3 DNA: TGTGCCAGCAGCTCCCCCCCGGCCGGGGAGCTGTTTTTT; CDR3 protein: CASSSPPAGELFF
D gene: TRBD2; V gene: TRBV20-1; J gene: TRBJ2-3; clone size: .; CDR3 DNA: TGCAGTGCTAGTAGGACTAGCGGGGGGAGCACAGATACGCAGTATTTT; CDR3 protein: CSASRTSGGSTDTQYF
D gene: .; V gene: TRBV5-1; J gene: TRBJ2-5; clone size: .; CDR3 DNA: TGCGCCAGCAGACAGGAGCAAGAGACCCAGTACTTC; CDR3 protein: CASRQEQETQYF
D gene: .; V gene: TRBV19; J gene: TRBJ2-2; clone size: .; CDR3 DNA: TGTGCCAGTAGTGGGAGAGGTAACACCGGGGAGCTGTTTTTT; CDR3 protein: CASSGRGNTGELFF
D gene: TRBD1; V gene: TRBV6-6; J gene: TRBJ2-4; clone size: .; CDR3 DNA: TGTGCCAGCAGTTACGGGACAGGTCGAAACATTCAGTACTTC; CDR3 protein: CASSYGTGRNIQYF
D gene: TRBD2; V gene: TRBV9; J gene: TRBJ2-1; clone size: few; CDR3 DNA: TGTGCCAGCAGCGAGGCGGGACTAGTCTTTGGAGAGCAGTTCTTC; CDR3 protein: CASSEAGLVFGEQFF
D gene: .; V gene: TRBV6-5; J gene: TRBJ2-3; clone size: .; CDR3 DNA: TGTGCCAGCGGCGGGGGCTACACAGATACGCAGTATTTT; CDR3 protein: CASGGGYTDTQYF
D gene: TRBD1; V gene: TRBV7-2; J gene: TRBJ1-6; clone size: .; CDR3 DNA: TGTGCCAGCAGCTCGACAGGGTTCAATTCACCCCTCCACTTT; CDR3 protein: CASSSTGFNSPLHF
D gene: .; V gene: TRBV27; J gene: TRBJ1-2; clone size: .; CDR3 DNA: TGTGCCAGCAGTTCGACAGTAGGCTATGGCTACACCTTC; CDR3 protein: CASSSTVGYGYTF
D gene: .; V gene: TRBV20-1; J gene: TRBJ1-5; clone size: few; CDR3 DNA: TGCAGTGCTAGTGGCGGGACTGCGCATCAGCCCCAGCATTTT; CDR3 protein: CSASGGTAHQPQHF
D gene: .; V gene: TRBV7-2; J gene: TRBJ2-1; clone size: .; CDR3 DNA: TGTGCCAGCAGCTTAAATTTAGGCGGTTCCTACAATGAGCAGTTCTTC; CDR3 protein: CASSLNLGGSYNEQFF
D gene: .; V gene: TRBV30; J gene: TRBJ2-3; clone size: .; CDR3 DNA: TGTGCCTGGAGTGTACCAGGAGTAGCGGTCACAGATACGCAGTATTTT; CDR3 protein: CAWSVPGVAVTDTQYF
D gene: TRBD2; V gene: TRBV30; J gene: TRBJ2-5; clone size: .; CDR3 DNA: TGTGCCTACGGACAAGGACTAGCGGGGGGAGGGGAGACCCAGTACTTC; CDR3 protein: CAYGQGLAGGGETQYF
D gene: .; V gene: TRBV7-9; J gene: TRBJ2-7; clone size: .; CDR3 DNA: TGTGCCAGCAGCTCCTCTGGGCTCACCTACGAGCAGTACTTC; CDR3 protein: CASSSSGLTYEQYF
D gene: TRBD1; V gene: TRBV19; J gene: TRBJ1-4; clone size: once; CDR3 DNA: TGTGCCAGTAGAAAGACAGGGGAAGGTGAAAAACTGTTTTTT; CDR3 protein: CASRKTGEGEKLFF
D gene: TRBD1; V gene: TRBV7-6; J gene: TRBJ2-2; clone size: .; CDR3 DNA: TGTGCCAGCAGCTTAGACCGTAGAGGGGACAGAAACACCGGGGAGCTGTTTTTT; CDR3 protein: CASSLDRRGDRNTGELFF
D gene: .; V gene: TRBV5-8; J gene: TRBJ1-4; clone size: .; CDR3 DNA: TGTGCCAGCAGCAGAGGACAGTTACTTGGGGGTCATGCTAATGAAAAACTGTTTTTT; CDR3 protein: CASSRGQLLGGHANEKLFF
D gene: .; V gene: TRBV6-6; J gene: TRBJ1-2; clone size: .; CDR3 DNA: TGTGCCAGCAGCCCACCCCTGTCGGGGGCTAACTATGGCTACACCTTC; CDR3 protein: CASSPPLSGANYGYTF
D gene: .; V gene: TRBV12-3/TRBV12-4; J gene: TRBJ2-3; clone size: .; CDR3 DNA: TGTGCCAGCAGTTACCGGGACTCCCAAGGGTATTTT; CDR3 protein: CASSYRDSQGYF
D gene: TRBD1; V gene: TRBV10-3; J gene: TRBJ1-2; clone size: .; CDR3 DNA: TGTGCCATCAGTATCGGACAGGGGGCGCGAGGCTACACCTTC; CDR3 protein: CAISIGQGARGYTF
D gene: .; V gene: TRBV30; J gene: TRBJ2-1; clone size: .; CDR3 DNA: TGTGCCTGGACCCACCCCAGGGGGGCGAGGAGCTCCTACAATGAGCAGTTCTTC; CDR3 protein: CAWTHPRGARSSYNEQFF
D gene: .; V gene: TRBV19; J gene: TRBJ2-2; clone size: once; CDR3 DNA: TGTGCCAGTAGTATAACGGGCAGGGGTACCGGGGAGCTGTTTTTT; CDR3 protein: CASSITGRGTGELFF
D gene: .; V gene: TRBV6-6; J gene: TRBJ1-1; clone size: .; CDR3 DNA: TGTGCCAGCCAGGGGATGGACACTGAAGCTTTCTTT; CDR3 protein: CASQGMDTEAFF
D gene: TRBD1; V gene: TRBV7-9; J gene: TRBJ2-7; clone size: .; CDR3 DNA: TGTGCCAGCAGCGAGGGGGCGCGGCTTTCCGAGCAGTACTTC; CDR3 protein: CASSEGARLSEQYF
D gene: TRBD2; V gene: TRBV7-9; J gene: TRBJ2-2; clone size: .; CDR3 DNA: TGTGCCAGCAGCCCTCCGGGAGAGCGGGGGGCCGGGGAGCTGTTTTTT; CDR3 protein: CASSPPGERGAGELFF
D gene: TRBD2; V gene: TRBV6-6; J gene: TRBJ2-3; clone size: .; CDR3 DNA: TGTGCCTCGGGGGGGATTTTCACAGATACGCAGTATTTT; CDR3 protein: CASGGIFTDTQYF
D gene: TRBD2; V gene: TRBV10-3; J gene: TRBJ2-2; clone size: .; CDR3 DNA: TGTGCCAGCGGGACTAGCGGGGGCCACACCGGGGAGCTGTTTTTT; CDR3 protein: CASGTSGGHTGELFF
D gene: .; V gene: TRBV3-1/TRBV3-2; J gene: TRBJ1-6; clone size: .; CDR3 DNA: TGTGCCAGCAGCCAAGGTTATGCGGGGAATTCACCCCTCCACTTT; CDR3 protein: CASSQGYAGNSPLHF
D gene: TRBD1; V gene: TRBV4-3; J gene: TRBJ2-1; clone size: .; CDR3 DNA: TGCGCCAGCAGCCAAGAGAGTCGGACAGGGGGCAGTAAGCAGTTCTTC; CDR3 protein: CASSQESRTGGSKQFF
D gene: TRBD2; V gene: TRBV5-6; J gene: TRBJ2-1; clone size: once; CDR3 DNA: TGTGCCAGCAGCTTGGCTAGCGGGGGCCTCGGGTTCAATGAGCAGTTCTTC; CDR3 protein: CASSLASGGLGFNEQFF
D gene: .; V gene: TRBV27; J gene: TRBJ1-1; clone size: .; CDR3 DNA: TGTGCCCTCGGGGGGGCGAGGGGGAACACTGAAGCTTTCTTT; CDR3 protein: CALGGARGNTEAFF
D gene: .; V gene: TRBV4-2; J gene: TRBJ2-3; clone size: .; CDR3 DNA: TGTGCCAGCAGCCAAGTTAGGAAGGAGGATACGCAGTATTTT; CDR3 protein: CASSQVRKEDTQYF
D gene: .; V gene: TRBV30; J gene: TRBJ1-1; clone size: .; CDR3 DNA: TGTGCCTGCTTCCCCAGGGTTGGGGCTTTCTTT; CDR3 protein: CACFPRVGAFF
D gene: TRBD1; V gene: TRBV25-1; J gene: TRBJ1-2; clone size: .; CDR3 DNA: TGTGCCAGCAAGACCACAGGGGGCTCGGGCTATGGCTACACCTTC; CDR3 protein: CASKTTGGSGYGYTF
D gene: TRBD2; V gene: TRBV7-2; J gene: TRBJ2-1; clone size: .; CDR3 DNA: TGTGCCAGCAAACTAGCGGAGGCCTTGGATGAGCAGTTCTTC; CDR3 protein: CASKLAEALDEQFF
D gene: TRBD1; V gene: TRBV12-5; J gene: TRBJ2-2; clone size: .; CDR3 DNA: TGTGCTAGTGGTTTGAGAACAGGGGGCGGGACCGGGGAGCTGTTTTTT; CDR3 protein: CASGLRTGGGTGELFF
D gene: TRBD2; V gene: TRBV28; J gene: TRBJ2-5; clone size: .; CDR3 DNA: TGTGCCAGCAGTTTACGGCTAGCGGGGGCCGAGACCCAGTACTTC; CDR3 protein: CASSLRLAGAETQYF
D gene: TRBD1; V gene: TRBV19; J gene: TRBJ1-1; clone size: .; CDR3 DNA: TGTGCCAGTAGTAAGGGACAGGGCCTAAACACTGAAGCTTTCTTT; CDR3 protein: CASSKGQGLNTEAFF
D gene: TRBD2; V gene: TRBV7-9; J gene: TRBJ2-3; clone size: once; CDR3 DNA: TGTGCCAGCAACGGACTAGCGGGGGGGCTGACAGATACGCAGTATTTT; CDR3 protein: CASNGLAGGLTDTQYF
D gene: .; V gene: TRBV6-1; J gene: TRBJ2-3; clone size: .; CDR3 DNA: TGTGCCAGCAGTGAACTGGGCAGCACAGATACGCAGTATTTT; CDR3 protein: CASSELGSTDTQYF
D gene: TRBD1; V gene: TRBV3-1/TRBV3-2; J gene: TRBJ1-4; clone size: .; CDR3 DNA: TGTGCCAGCAGCCATCGACCGGGACAGACTAATGAAAAACTGTTTTTT; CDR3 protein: CASSHRPGQTNEKLFF
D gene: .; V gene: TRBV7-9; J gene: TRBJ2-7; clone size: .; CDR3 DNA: TGTGCCAGCAGCTTAGGTTCCGGCTACGAGCAGTACTTC; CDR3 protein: CASSLGSGYEQYF
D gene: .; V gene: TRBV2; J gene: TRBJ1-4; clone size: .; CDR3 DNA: TGTGCCAGCAGATCATTGAGAAATGAAAAACTGTTTTTT; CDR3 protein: CASRSLRNEKLFF
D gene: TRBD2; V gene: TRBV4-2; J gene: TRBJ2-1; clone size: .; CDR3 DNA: TGTGCCAGCAGCCAAGACCGTAGCGGGGGGCTATCCTACAATGAGCAGTTCTTC; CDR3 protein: CASSQDRSGGLSYNEQFF
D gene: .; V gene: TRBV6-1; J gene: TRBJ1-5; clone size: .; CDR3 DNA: TGTGCCAGCAGTGCTCGCAGGGGCCAAATTTATAGCAATCAGCCCCAGCATTTT; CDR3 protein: CASSARRGQIYSNQPQHF
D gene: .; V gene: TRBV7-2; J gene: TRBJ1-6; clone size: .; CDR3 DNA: TGTGCCAGCAGCTCCCAGACCAGGGGACATAATTCACCCCTCCACTTT; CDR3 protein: CASSSQTRGHNSPLHF
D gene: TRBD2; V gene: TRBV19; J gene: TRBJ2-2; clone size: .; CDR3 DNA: TGTGCCAGTAGTAATCGACTAGCGGGGGGAACCGGGGAGCTGTTTTTT; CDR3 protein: CASSNRLAGGTGELFF
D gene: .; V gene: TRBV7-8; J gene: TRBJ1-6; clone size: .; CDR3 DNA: TGTGCCAGCAGCTTAAGGTCAGGGGACCGATCACCCCTCCACTTT; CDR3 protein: CASSLRSGDRSPLHF
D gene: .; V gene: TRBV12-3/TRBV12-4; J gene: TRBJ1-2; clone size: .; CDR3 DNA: TGTGCCAGCAGTGCTGGGGGAGGGTGGGGCTACACCTTC; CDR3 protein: CASSAGGGWGYTF
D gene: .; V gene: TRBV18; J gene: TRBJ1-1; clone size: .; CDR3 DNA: TGTGCCAGCTCACGCGAGACAACATTAGTGACAGTTAACACTGAAGCTTTCTTT; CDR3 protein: CASSRETTLVTVNTEAFF
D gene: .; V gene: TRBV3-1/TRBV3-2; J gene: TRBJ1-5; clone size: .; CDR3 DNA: TGTGCCAGCAGCCAAGATTGGAGTCAGCCCCAGCATTTT; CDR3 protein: CASSQDWSQPQHF